What follows are 13 T cell receptor beta chains derived from one specimen sequenced in a study of blood T cell repertoires in COVID-19. The method was immunoSEQ multiplex PCR; TCRdb's version includes in-frame clones alone and lacks a portion of them. The data contain some 320,000 clones, more than 90% of them seen just once; the ten biggest clones take up around 2.5%. The specimen sequenced was PBMCs or T cells enriched from blood (not recorded which). These receptor sequences come from a man aged 60 to 69 who had recovered from COVID-19.

The J gene is TRBJ1-2, the V gene TRBV6-5; possible D gene TRBD1, 5 bases. Trimming removed 5 bases from V and 2 bases from J, with 9 bases in between. This CDR3 has 13 amino acids. CDR1 is MNHEY, CDR2 SVGAGI, per germline. The CDR3 loop reads CASSQTVNYGYTF. In DNA form, the CDR3 reads TGTGCCAGCAGTCAGACAGTGAACTATGGCTACACCTTC.

The chain couples TRBV7-2 to TRBJ2-2, with a possible D match to TRBD2 (7 bases). The CDR3 is 17 residues long. The V gene's germline CDR1 is SGHTA and CDR2 FQGNSA. Trimming shortened V by 4 bases and J by 0 bases, and 15 bases separated the two germline ends. This CDR3 is CASSSRWGGPNTGELFF. CDR3 nucleotide sequence: TGTGCCAGCAGCTCCCGATGGGGGGGCCCGAACACCGGGGAGCTGTTTTTT.

The chain combines TRBV24-1 with TRBJ2-2, with 10 bases that match TRBD1. J was trimmed by 5 bases and V by 3 bases; bases with no gene match: 5. This CDR3 is built from 16 residues. Germline V lookup: CDR1 KGHDR, CDR2 SFDVKD. In DNA, the CDR3 is TGTGCCACCAGTGATGGGGACAGGGGTCTTACCGGGGAGCTGTTTTTT. It translates to CATSDGDRGLTGELFF.

Only one count was recorded for this clone. V is TRBV7-2 and J is TRBJ1-2; TRBD1 matches at 8 bases. J was trimmed by 2 bases and V by 2 bases; bases with no gene match: 4. Germline V gene lookup returns CDR1 SGHTA and CDR2 FQGNSA. This CDR3 spans 15 amino acids. The CDR3: CASSLRDRPNYGYTF. The CDR3 region has the DNA TGTGCCAGCAGCTTAAGGGACAGGCCCAACTATGGCTACACCTTC.

The gene calls are TRBV27 and TRBJ1-2, with D unclear. CDR3 size: 12 residues. Trimming removed 7 bases at V and 5 bases at J, with 11 bases between. Germline V lookup: CDR1 MNHEY, CDR2 SMNVEV (reference sequence). The CDR3 loop is CASKSGGYGYTF. As DNA, the CDR3 is TGTGCCAGCAAATCAGGTGGATATGGCTACACCTTC.

J is TRBJ2-7 and V is TRBV15; tentatively, D is TRBD1 (6 bases). Trimming cost V 3 bases and J 9 bases, with 15 bases left between them. Germline values: CDR1 LNHNV, CDR2 YYDKDF (reference sequence). The CDR3 runs 13 residues. CDR3 coding DNA: TGTGCCACCAGCAGGACAGGTCTGGTAGGGCAGTACTTC. It specifies CATSRTGLVGQYF.

The chain carries TRBV10-3 and TRBJ2-3, with TRBD2 identical over 9 bases. V lost 10 bases and J lost 5; bases outside the gene matches: 10. Germline CDR1 and CDR2: ENHRY and SYGVKD. The CDR3 runs 14 residues. CDR3 sequence: CATRRSGGLDTQYF. The CDR3 nucleotides read TGTGCCACCCGCCGGAGCGGGGGGTTAGATACGCAGTATTTT.

A few counts support this clone. This sequence joins TRBV5-1 and TRBJ2-2, with unresolved D. The CDR3 consists of 15 residues. V was trimmed by 2 bases and J by 0 bases, leaving 8 bases between them. CDR1 is SGHRS and CDR2 is YFSETQ in the germline V gene. The CDR3 sequence: CASSLEPTNTGELFF. In DNA form, the CDR3 reads TGCGCCAGCAGCTTAGAGCCGACGAACACCGGGGAGCTGTTTTTT.

This clone was found a few times. The chain combines TRBV6-1 with TRBJ2-5, with 7 bases identical to TRBD2. The CDR3 has 14 residues. V shed 2 bases, J shed 5 bases, and the junction held 5 bases outside the gene matches. The germline V gene has CDR1 MNHNS and CDR2 SASEGT. The CDR3 here is CASSERGRGETQYF. The DNA for the CDR3 is TGTGCCAGCAGTGAACGGGGGAGGGGCGAGACCCAGTACTTC.

This chain connects TRBV5-1 to TRBJ2-1, with TRBD1 identical over 9 bases. The germline V gene encodes CDR1 SGHRS and CDR2 YFSETQ. Germline trimming cut 0 bases from V and 6 bases from J; bases unmatched to any gene: 7. The CDR3 extends over 16 amino acids. In DNA form, the CDR3 reads TGCGCCAGCAGCTTGGGGGCGGGACAGGGCTCCAATGAGCAGTTCTTC. It codes for CASSLGAGQGSNEQFF.

The chain joins TRBV5-6 to TRBJ1-6, with 9 bases fitting TRBD1. The CDR3 consists of 16 residues. V lost 4 bases to trimming and J lost 4 bases; unmatched junction nucleotides: 6. In germline, CDR1 is SGHDT, CDR2 YYEEEE. The CDR3 DNA reads TGTGCCAGCAGCAACCGGGACAGGGATTATAATTCACCCCTCCACTTT. As protein: CASSNRDRDYNSPLHF.

The V gene is TRBV15, the J gene TRBJ1-2; tentative D call: TRBD1 (6 bases). CDR3 length: 14 amino acids. Germline values: CDR1 LNHNV, CDR2 YYDKDF (reference sequence). V shed 1 base and J shed 7 bases, with 13 bases lying between them. CDR3 in amino acids: CATSRAGQGSGYTF. CDR3 DNA: TGTGCCACCAGCAGAGCGGGGCAGGGGTCTGGCTACACCTTC.

This chain joins TRBV7-8 and TRBJ2-7; a possible D gene is TRBD2 (5 bases). CDR1 and CDR2 from the germline V gene are SGHVS and FQNEAQ. V shed 5 bases and J shed 0 bases, with 11 bases lying between them. CDR3 length: 14 amino acids. CDR3 DNA sequence: TGTGCCAGCAGCGCCGGACTTCACTCCTACGAGCAGTACTTC. Translation gives CASSAGLHSYEQYF.